A single sample is the source of the 24 T cell receptor beta chains below, sequenced in a study of T cell changes during pregnancy in multiple sclerosis. Profiled with immunoSEQ multiplex PCR; TCRdb holds only in-frame clones, not every one. Of about 36,000 clones in the sample, about 89% are singletons; the top ten hold roughly 12%. This specimen was CD8+ T cells from peripheral blood mononuclear cells, taken in the third trimester of pregnancy. These receptors were taken from a female donor with multiple sclerosis, enrolled in a pregnancy study.

J is TRBJ1-1 and V is TRBV11-2; D is unresolved. V was shortened by 4 bases and J by 1 base, with 13 bases between the two germline ends. The germline gives CDR1 SGHAT, CDR2 FQNNGV. This CDR3 is 15 amino acids long. CDR3 region: CASSSPTTENTEAFF. CDR3 DNA: TGTGCCAGCAGCTCCCCCACAACAGAGAACACTGAAGCTTTCTTT.

This chain connects TRBV19 to TRBJ2-3; 8 bases fit TRBD2. CDR3 length equals 16 residues. The V gene end was trimmed by 6 bases and the J gene end by 7 bases; junction bases not matched to a gene: 15. Germline lookup yields CDR1 LNHDA and CDR2 SQIVND (reference sequence). In DNA, the CDR3 is TGTGCCAGTAGCATGAATAGCGGGGTGTACAATTATACGCAGTATTTT. This encodes CASSMNSGVYNYTQYF.

The rearrangement joins TRBV4-3 to TRBJ2-1; TRBD1 might be the D (6 bases). The CDR3 loop spans 16 amino acids. The germline V gene encodes CDR1 LGHNA and CDR2 YSLEER. The V gene lost 1 base and the J gene lost 2 bases, with 12 bases spanning the gap. CDR3 in amino acids: CASSQVLQGTYNEQFF. The CDR3 DNA follows: TGCGCCAGCAGCCAAGTCTTACAGGGCACCTACAATGAGCAGTTCTTC.

V gene TRBV30 combines with J gene TRBJ2-5; possible D gene TRBD2, 6 bases. The CDR3 contains 12 residues. CDR1 GTSNPN and CDR2 SVGIG come from the germline V gene (reference sequence). V lost 2 bases, J lost 7 bases, and 11 bases lay in between. The CDR3 loop is CAWSSEGWTQYF. The CDR3 DNA reads TGTGCCTGGAGTTCGGAGGGGTGGACCCAGTACTTC.

The CDR3 nucleotides are TGTGCCAGCAGTTTAAGGGAGGCGTTTAGTGAAAAACTGTTTTTT. Residues: CASSLREAFSEKLFF. The gene calls are TRBV6-5 and TRBJ1-4; D gene unclear. Germline CDR1 is MNHEY and CDR2 is SVGAGI. The CDR3 has 15 amino acids. The V gene lost 4 bases and the J gene lost 7 bases, with 16 bases spanning the gap.

The rearrangement joins TRBV5-5 to TRBJ1-2; possibly TRBD1 for D (6 bases). Germline lookup yields CDR1 SGHKS and CDR2 YYEKEE (reference sequence). Deletions cut 4 bases from V and 0 bases from J, with 10 bases between. The CDR3 totals 14 residues. The CDR3 DNA follows: TGTGCCAGCAGCACGTGGACAGCTAACTATGGCTACACCTTC. Amino acids: CASSTWTANYGYTF.

The chain joins TRBV10-3 to TRBJ2-3; 9 bases line up with TRBD2. From germline, CDR1 is ENHRY and CDR2 SYGVKD. The CDR3 has 13 amino acids. The V and J ends lost 7 bases and 6 bases, in that order; junction bases with no gene match: 5. The DNA for the CDR3 is TGTGCCATCATGAGCGGGGGGATGGATACGCAGTATTTT. Translating it yields CAIMSGGMDTQYF.

By sample fraction, this clone is medium-sized. The rearrangement links TRBV6-1 to TRBJ1-5, with D hard to call. Trimming removed 4 bases from V and 4 bases from J, with 8 bases in between. The CDR3 sequence is 13 residues long. Germline values: CDR1 MNHNS, CDR2 SASEGT. CDR3 protein: CASSGGENQPQHF. The CDR3 DNA follows: TGTGCCAGCAGTGGCGGGGAGAATCAGCCCCAGCATTTT.

CDR3 sequence reads: CASRHLSGGLSYEQYF. Here the CDR3 DNA reads TGTGCCAGCAGGCACCTTAGCGGGGGGCTTTCCTACGAGCAGTACTTC. The chain uses TRBV7-3 and TRBJ2-7, with TRBD2 matching 10 bases. The germline CDR1 and CDR2 sequences are SGHTA and FQGTGA. With V trimmed by 6 bases and J by 1 base, 9 bases remained unmatched. The CDR3 has 16 residues.

The V and J genes are TRBV4-1 and TRBJ2-7; D might be TRBD2 (5 bases). With 4 bases removed from V and 5 bases from J, the gap between germline ends came to 15 bases. From germline, CDR1 is MGHRA and CDR2 YSYEKL. CDR3 size: 14 residues. CDR3 in DNA: TGCGCCAGCAGCCCGGGGTCGGCATTCCACGAGCAGTACTTC. Its translation is CASSPGSAFHEQYF.

The V call is TRBV6-1, the J call TRBJ1-1; 7 nucleotides align to TRBD1. The CDR3 extends over 13 amino acids. Losses at the gene ends were 4 bases for V and 11 bases for J; bases not matched to a gene: 10. Germline V gene data show CDR1 as MNHNS and CDR2 as SASEGT. The CDR3 protein is CASSGGTVFPAFF. In nucleotides, the CDR3 is TGTGCCAGCAGTGGGGGGACAGTCTTTCCGGCTTTCTTT.

V gene TRBV13 combines with J gene TRBJ2-7, with D tentatively TRBD1 (6 bases). The ends were cut back, 3 bases at V and 6 bases at J, with 15 bases in the middle. CDR3 length: 14 amino acids. The germline CDR1 and CDR2 sequences are PRHDT and FYEKMQ (reference sequence). Here the CDR3 DNA reads TGTGCCAGCAGCTTTAGTGACAGGAGTTCCGAGCAGTACTTC. Translated, it gives CASSFSDRSSEQYF.

The chain uses TRBV5-1 and TRBJ1-1; 10 nucleotides match TRBD1. The germline gives CDR1 SGHRS, CDR2 YFSETQ. The CDR3 runs 13 residues. V lost 5 bases to trimming and J lost 7 bases; unmatched junction nucleotides: 5. CDR3 bases: TGCGCCAGCAGGCCGGGACAGGGGCTTGAAGCTTTCTTT. Translation gives CASRPGQGLEAFF.

The V gene is TRBV5-4, the J gene TRBJ1-2, with TRBD1 identical over 9 bases. Trimming at V came to 1 base and at J to 2 bases, leaving 6 bases not matched to a gene. The CDR3 contains 16 residues. Looked up from germline, CDR1 is SGHNT and CDR2 is YYREEE (reference sequence). CDR3 bases: TGTGCCAGCAGCTTGACAGGGGGCGGTTTAAACTATGGCTACACCTTC. Amino acid sequence: CASSLTGGGLNYGYTF. Using reference TRBV5-4 and TRBJ1-2 for the parts outside the CDR3, the full variable domain is ETGVTQSPTHLIKTRGQQVTLRCSSQSGHNTVSWYQQALGQGPQFIFQYYREEENGRGNFPPRFSGLQFPNYSSELNVNALELDDSALYLCASSLTGGGLNYGYTFGSGTRLTVV.

This chain uses TRBV5-4 with TRBJ1-1, with TRBD1 identical over 8 bases. Per germline, CDR1 SGHNT and CDR2 YYREEE (reference sequence). The CDR3 has 15 residues. J gave up 6 bases and V 4 bases, and 11 bases lay outside the gene matches. The CDR3 bases are TGTGCCAGCAGCGACCAACCAGGGGGCGGCGCTGAAGCTTTCTTT. Translated, it gives CASSDQPGGGAEAFF.

This chain connects TRBV18 to TRBJ2-7; the match to TRBD1 covers 10 bases. V dropped 3 bases and J dropped 7; count of bases not matched to a gene: 9. CDR1 and CDR2 (germline): KGHSH, LQKENI. The length of the CDR3 is 15 residues. The DNA for the CDR3 is TGTGCCAGCTCACCCCGACAGGGGGCGCCGTATGAGCAGTACTTC. Translating gives CASSPRQGAPYEQYF.

This clone was detected many times. V gene TRBV28 combines with J gene TRBJ1-5, with 8 bases lining up with TRBD1. CDR3 size: 15 residues. Germline assignment: CDR1 MDHEN and CDR2 SYDVKM. Trimming at V came to 6 bases and at J to 6 bases, leaving 10 bases not matched to a gene. The DNA of the CDR3 is TGTGCCAGCAGATCTCTCACAGGGGGGGCTCAGCCCCAGCATTTT. Protein sequence: CASRSLTGGAQPQHF.

The chain combines TRBV7-7 with TRBJ2-2, with a weak D call TRBD1 (5 bases). The germline V gene has CDR1 SSHAT and CDR2 FNYEAQ (reference sequence). Trimming took off 2 bases at V and 8 bases at J, with 9 bases between the two ends. This CDR3 has 13 amino acids. In DNA form, the CDR3 reads TGTGCCAGCAGCTTAACAGGTCGGGGGGAGCTGTTTTTT. Protein product: CASSLTGRGELFF.

This chain connects TRBV19 to TRBJ1-2; 9 positions match TRBD1. The CDR3 is 14 residues long. CDR1 and CDR2 from the germline V gene are LNHDA and SQIVND (reference sequence). After removal of 4 bases from V and 5 bases from J, the junction contained 5 bases not matched to a gene. CDR3 in amino acids: CASSNRGLGYGYTF. The CDR3 nucleotides are TGTGCCAGTAGTAACAGGGGGCTTGGTTATGGCTACACCTTC.

The rearrangement links TRBV5-1 to TRBJ2-3, with D unclear. The CDR3 sequence is 15 residues long. CDR1 and CDR2 (germline): SGHRS, YFSETQ. V gave up 0 bases and J gave up 0 bases, with 8 bases separating them. The CDR3 here is CASSLASTSTDTQYF. Here the CDR3 DNA reads TGCGCCAGCAGCTTGGCCTCGACAAGCACAGATACGCAGTATTTT.

This clone was seen a single time. The V gene is TRBV2, the J gene TRBJ2-1; 10 bases agree with TRBD2. The ends lost 3 bases at V and 2 bases at J; junction bases unmatched: 4. The germline V gene encodes CDR1 SNHLY and CDR2 FYNNEI. The length of the CDR3 is 16 residues. CDR3 in DNA: TGTGCCAGCAGTGAGGGACTAGCGAGGGCCTACAATGAGCAGTTCTTC. Translating it yields CASSEGLARAYNEQFF.

This sequence joins TRBV7-3 and TRBJ1-2; D is unclear. The CDR3 is made up of 15 amino acids. The V gene lost 0 bases and the J gene lost 4 bases, with 12 bases spanning the gap. Germline V CDR1 and CDR2: SGHTA, FQGTGA. The CDR3 region has the DNA TGTGCCAGCAGCTTAACAAACGGTTCCCCCTATGGCTACACCTTC. Translated: CASSLTNGSPYGYTF.

There are many counts of this clone. This rearrangement joins TRBV7-3 to TRBJ1-5, with D hard to call. Trimming removed 3 bases from V and 6 bases from J, with 6 bases in between. Germline V gene lookup returns CDR1 SGHTA and CDR2 FQGTGA. The CDR3 totals 12 residues. The CDR3 region is CASSFLRQPQHF. In nucleotides, the CDR3 is TGTGCCAGCAGCTTTCTACGTCAGCCCCAGCATTTT. Filled out from reference TRBV7-3 and TRBJ1-5, the complete variable domain reads GAGVSQTPSNKVTEKGKYVELRCDPISGHTALYWYRQSLGQGPEFLIYFQGTGAADDSGLPNDRFFAVRPEGSVSTLKIQRTERGDSAVYLCASSFLRQPQHFGDGTRLSIL.

The chain is built from TRBV19 and TRBJ2-1, with D possibly TRBD1 on 6 matching bases. Trimming removed 6 bases at V and 1 base at J, with 10 bases between. The CDR3 is 14 residues long. Germline CDR1 LNHDA, CDR2 SQIVND (reference sequence). CDR3 coding DNA: TGTGCCAGTAGACTCGGACAGTCCTACAATGAGCAGTTCTTC. It codes for CASRLGQSYNEQFF.